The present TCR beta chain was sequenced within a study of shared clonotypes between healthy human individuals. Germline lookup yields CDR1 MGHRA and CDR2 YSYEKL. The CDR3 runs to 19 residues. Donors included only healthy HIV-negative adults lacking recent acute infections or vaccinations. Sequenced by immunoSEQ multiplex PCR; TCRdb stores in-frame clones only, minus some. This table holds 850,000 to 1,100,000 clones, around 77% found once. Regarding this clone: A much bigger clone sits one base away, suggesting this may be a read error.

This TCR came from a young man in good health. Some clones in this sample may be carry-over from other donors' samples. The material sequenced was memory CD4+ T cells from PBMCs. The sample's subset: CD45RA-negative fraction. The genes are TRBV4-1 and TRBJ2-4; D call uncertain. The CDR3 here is CASGQGNRFVFSRADIQYF. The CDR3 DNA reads TGCGCCAGCGGCCAAGGGAATAGGTTTGTCTTTAGCCGGGCGGACATTCAGTACTTC.